Each of the 21 T cell receptor beta chains below was sequenced from the same sample in a study of shared clonotypes between healthy human individuals. Using immunoSEQ multiplex PCR, the repertoire was profiled, and TCRdb retains in-frame clones only, with some absent. The sample lists about 770,000 clones, approximately 72% occurring once. The sample taken for sequencing was memory CD4+ T cells sorted from blood. Stated subset: CD45RA-negative fraction. The receptors originated from a woman aged 30 to 39 in good health.

The sample holds a few counts of this clone. The chain is built from TRBV29-1 and TRBJ2-2, with D possibly being TRBD1 (6 bases). With 5 bases removed from V and 6 bases from J, the gap between germline ends came to 10 bases. This CDR3 has 12 residues. In germline, CDR1 is SQVTM, CDR2 ANQGSEA. CDR3 sequence reads: CSVTEGAGELFF. Here the CDR3 DNA reads TGCAGCGTTACCGAGGGGGCCGGGGAGCTGTTTTTT.

Concerning this clone: One junction end does not reproduce the germline sequence, and a read error may be involved. The rearrangement joins TRBV18 to TRBJ1-1; TRBD1 matches 8 bases. This CDR3 has 12 residues. The germline V gene encodes CDR1 KGHSH and CDR2 LQKENI. The chain's CDR3 is CASSPLQGEVFF. In DNA form, the CDR3 reads TGTGCCAGCTCACCGTTACAGGGGGAAGTTTTCTTT.

Regarding this clone: Other DNA variants within this sample encode the same CDR3. The J gene is TRBJ2-7, the V gene TRBV6-6; the match to TRBD2 covers 12 bases. The CDR3 covers 14 residues. In germline, CDR1 is MNHNY, CDR2 SVGAGI (reference sequence). Unmatched junction bases numbered 2, after V lost 5 bases and J lost 3 bases. The CDR3 region has the DNA TGTGCCAGCAGTCCGACTAGCGGGAGCTACGAGCAGTACTTC. This sequence encodes CASSPTSGSYEQYF.

This clone was counted only a few times. The gene calls are TRBV7-2 and TRBJ2-3; 10 nucleotides agree with TRBD1. Unmatched junction bases numbered 4, after V lost 3 bases and J lost 1 base. CDR1 and CDR2 from the germline V gene are SGHTA and FQGNSA. The CDR3 length is 16 residues. The CDR3 DNA reads TGTGCCAGCAGCTTCGCCGGGACAGGGGGCACAGATACGCAGTATTTT. Translated, it gives CASSFAGTGGTDTQYF.

This clone has a count of ten or more. Within the sample, other DNA sequences also encode this same CDR3. The chain carries TRBV11-2 and TRBJ1-3, with 7 bases matching TRBD1. The CDR3 length is 17 residues. Trimming at V came to 1 base and at J to 1 base, leaving 7 bases not matched to a gene. The germline V gene has CDR1 SGHAT and CDR2 FQNNGV. The CDR3 loop reads CASSLAPAGGSGNTIYF. In DNA, the CDR3 is TGTGCCAGCAGCTTAGCCCCGGCAGGGGGTTCTGGAAACACCATATATTTT.

In this sample, this clone turned up many times. The sample has other DNA sequences that encode this CDR3 too. The chain recombines TRBV7-2 with TRBJ2-1; D may be TRBD2 (5 bases). V dropped 0 bases and J dropped 0 bases, with 6 bases sitting between them. The CDR3 loop spans 15 amino acids. CDR1 and CDR2 from the germline V gene are SGHTA and FQGNSA. CDR3 DNA: TGTGCCAGCAGCTTAGCAGGGAGCTCCTACAATGAGCAGTTCTTC. This sequence encodes CASSLAGSSYNEQFF.

The chain recombines TRBV18 with TRBJ1-3; D call uncertain. The CDR3 consists of 15 residues. The germline V gene has CDR1 KGHSH and CDR2 LQKENI. Deletions cut 6 bases from V and 4 bases from J, with 16 bases between. CDR3 loop: CASSLRRGPGNTIYF. The DNA for the CDR3 is TGTGCCAGCTCCCTCCGTCGTGGGCCAGGAAACACCATATATTTT. Full variable domain (outside the CDR3, taken from reference TRBV18 and TRBJ1-3): NAGVMQNPRHLVRRRGQEARLRCSPMKGHSHVYWYRQLPEEGLKFMVYLQKENIIDESGMPKERFSAEFPKEGPSILRIQQVVRGDSAAYFCASSLRRGPGNTIYFGEGSWLTVV.

This clone was picked up a small number of times. This rearrangement joins TRBV6-6 to TRBJ2-7; 9 nucleotides line up with TRBD2. This CDR3 is 16 amino acids long. Germline V gene lookup returns CDR1 MNHNY and CDR2 SVGAGI (reference sequence). Trimming took 5 bases from V and 0 from J; bases not matched to a gene: 8. CDR3 protein: CASSTLSGRNSYEQYF. DNA for the CDR3: TGTGCCAGCAGTACCTTAAGCGGGAGGAACTCCTACGAGCAGTACTTC.

The gene calls are TRBV27 and TRBJ2-2; 7 nucleotides align to TRBD2. Germline V gene sequence: CDR1 MNHEY, CDR2 SMNVEV (reference sequence). This CDR3 is built from 15 residues. Germline trimming cut 6 bases from V and 4 bases from J; bases unmatched to any gene: 8. CDR3 DNA: TGTGCCAGCAGAAGAGCGGAGCGGGGCACCGGGGAGCTGTTTTTT. It yields the protein CASRRAERGTGELFF.

This clone appeared many times. J is TRBJ2-5 and V is TRBV13, with 13 positions matching TRBD2. Losses at the gene ends were 5 bases for V and 7 bases for J; bases not matched to a gene: 7. CDR1 and CDR2 from the germline V gene are PRHDT and FYEKMQ (reference sequence). The CDR3 is 15 amino acids. CDR3 loop: CASSPGTSGVRTQYF. CDR3 nucleotide sequence: TGTGCCAGCAGCCCTGGGACTAGCGGGGTTCGGACCCAGTACTTC.

The chain has TRBV11-2 and TRBJ2-2; D is perhaps TRBD1 (6 bases). CDR3 size: 15 residues. From germline, CDR1 is SGHAT and CDR2 FQNNGV. Trimming shortened V by 5 bases and J by 7 bases, and 17 bases separated the two germline ends. Written as DNA, the CDR3 is TGTGCCAGCAGCATGGACAGACTCCGAGTCGGGGAGCTGTTTTTT. Residues: CASSMDRLRVGELFF.

This chain links TRBV7-2 with TRBJ1-2; no firm D call. Germline-derived CDR1 and CDR2 are SGHTA and FQGNSA. Trimming took off 5 bases at V and 4 bases at J, with 2 bases between the two ends. This CDR3 region has 10 residues. The CDR3 protein is CASSAYGYTF. DNA of the CDR3: TGTGCCAGCAGCGCCTATGGCTACACCTTC.

The chain links TRBV5-1 to TRBJ1-1, with a tentative D call TRBD1 (5 bases). The ends were cut back, 3 bases at V and 1 base at J, with 7 bases in the middle. The CDR3 contains 13 residues. The germline V gene has CDR1 SGHRS and CDR2 YFSETQ. CDR3 protein: CASSSQENTEAFF. The CDR3 DNA reads as TGCGCCAGCAGCTCACAGGAGAACACTGAAGCTTTCTTT.

This sequence joins TRBV18 and TRBJ1-1; weak D call: TRBD1 (5 bases). CDR1 is KGHSH, CDR2 LQKENI, per germline. The CDR3 is 14 residues long. Trimming stripped 1 base from V and 5 bases from J, with 11 bases between. The CDR3 loop is CASSPLQGDTEAFF. CDR3 coding DNA: TGTGCCAGCTCACCACTTCAGGGTGATACTGAAGCTTTCTTT.

V usage is TRBV28 and J usage is TRBJ2-7; D call uncertain. V was pared by 2 bases and J by 6 bases, with 8 bases between. CDR1 is MDHEN, CDR2 SYDVKM, per germline. CDR3 length equals 12 residues. CDR3 sequence: CASSLLVREQYF. The DNA of the CDR3 is TGTGCCAGCAGTTTACTAGTCCGCGAGCAGTACTTC.

Remarks on this clone: Other DNA sequences from this sample encode an identical CDR3 as well. The rearrangement joins TRBV7-2 to TRBJ1-5; D is unresolved. The CDR3 loop spans 15 amino acids. From germline, CDR1 is SGHTA and CDR2 FQGNSA. V was cut by 5 bases and J by 1 base, with 12 bases left in between. The CDR3 sequence is CASSPDTLSNQPQHF. CDR3 coding DNA: TGTGCCAGCAGCCCTGACACCCTAAGCAATCAGCCCCAGCATTTT.

J is TRBJ2-3 and V is TRBV5-1, with D perhaps matching TRBD1 (6 bases). CDR3 size: 14 residues. V was clipped by 4 bases and J by 5 bases, with 14 bases between them. Germline V CDR1 and CDR2: SGHRS, YFSETQ. The CDR3 sequence is CASSPGQVEDTQYF. The DNA of the CDR3 is TGCGCCAGCAGCCCGGGACAAGTGGAAGATACGCAGTATTTT.

This chain links TRBV4-2 with TRBJ2-3; D not certain. This CDR3 region has 14 residues. CDR1 and CDR2 from the germline V gene are LGHNA and YNFKEQ. V lost 5 bases and J lost 4, with 13 bases in between. The CDR3 DNA is TGTGCCAGCAGCTTATCCACTCGCGCAGATACGCAGTATTTT. It translates to CASSLSTRADTQYF.

This clone showed up many times. This chain links TRBV30 with TRBJ1-3; weak D call: TRBD1 (6 bases). The CDR3 runs 13 residues. The V end lost 6 bases, the J end lost 4 bases, and 13 bases lay between the germline ends. CDR1 and CDR2 (germline): GTSNPN, SVGIG (reference sequence). CDR3 DNA sequence: TGTGCCTGCATAACAGGGAACGGAAACACCATATATTTT. It yields the protein CACITGNGNTIYF.

This chain connects TRBV5-8 to TRBJ1-4, with TRBD1 identical over 7 bases. Germline V lookup: CDR1 SGHTS, CDR2 YDEGEE. This CDR3 has 16 amino acids. Germline trimming cut 4 bases from V and 2 bases from J; bases unmatched to any gene: 8. Written as DNA, the CDR3 is TGTGCCAGCAGCCTTAAAGGGGGCTTGACTAATGAAAAACTGTTTTTT. Encoded protein: CASSLKGGLTNEKLFF. The full variable domain, its missing parts supplied by reference TRBV5-8 and TRBJ1-4, is EAGVTQSPTHLIKTRGQQATLRCSPISGHTSVYWYQQALGLGLQFLLWYDEGEERNRGNFPPRFSGRQFPNYSSELNVNALELEDSALYLCASSLKGGLTNEKLFFGSGTQLSVL.

The genes are TRBV5-5 and TRBJ2-1; 9 bases map to TRBD2. There are 16 residues in the CDR3. Germline lookup yields CDR1 SGHKS and CDR2 YYEKEE (reference sequence). With 0 bases clipped from V and 1 base from J, the junction kept 2 bases outside the gene matches. The CDR3: CASSLGLAESYNEQFF. The CDR3, as DNA: TGTGCCAGCAGCTTGGGACTAGCGGAGTCCTACAATGAGCAGTTCTTC.